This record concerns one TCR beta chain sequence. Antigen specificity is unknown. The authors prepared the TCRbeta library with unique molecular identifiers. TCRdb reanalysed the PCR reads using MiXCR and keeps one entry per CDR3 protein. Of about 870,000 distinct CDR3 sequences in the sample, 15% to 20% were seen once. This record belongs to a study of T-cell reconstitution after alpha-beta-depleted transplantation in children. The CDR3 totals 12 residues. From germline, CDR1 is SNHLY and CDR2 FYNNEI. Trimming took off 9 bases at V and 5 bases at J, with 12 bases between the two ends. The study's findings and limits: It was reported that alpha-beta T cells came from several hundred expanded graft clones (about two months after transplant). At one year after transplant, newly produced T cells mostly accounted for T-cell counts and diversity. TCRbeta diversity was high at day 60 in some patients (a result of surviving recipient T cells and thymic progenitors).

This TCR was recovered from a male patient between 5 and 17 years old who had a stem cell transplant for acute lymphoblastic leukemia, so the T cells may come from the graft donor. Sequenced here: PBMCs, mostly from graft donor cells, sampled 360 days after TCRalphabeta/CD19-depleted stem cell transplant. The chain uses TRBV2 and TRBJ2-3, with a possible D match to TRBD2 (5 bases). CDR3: CARGAGEDTQYF. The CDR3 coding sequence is TGTGCCAGAGGCGCCGGGGAAGATACGCAGTATTTT.